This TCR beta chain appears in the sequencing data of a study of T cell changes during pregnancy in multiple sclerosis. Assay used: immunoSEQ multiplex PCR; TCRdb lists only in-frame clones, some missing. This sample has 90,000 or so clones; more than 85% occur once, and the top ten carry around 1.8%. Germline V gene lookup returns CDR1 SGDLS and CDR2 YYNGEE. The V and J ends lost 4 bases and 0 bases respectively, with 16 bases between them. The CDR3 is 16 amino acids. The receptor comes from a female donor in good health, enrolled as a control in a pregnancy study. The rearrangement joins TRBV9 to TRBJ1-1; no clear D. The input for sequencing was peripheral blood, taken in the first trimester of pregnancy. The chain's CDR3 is CASSPASGGMNTEAFF. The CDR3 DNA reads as TGTGCCAGCAGCCCCGCAAGCGGTGGGATGAACACTGAAGCTTTCTTT.